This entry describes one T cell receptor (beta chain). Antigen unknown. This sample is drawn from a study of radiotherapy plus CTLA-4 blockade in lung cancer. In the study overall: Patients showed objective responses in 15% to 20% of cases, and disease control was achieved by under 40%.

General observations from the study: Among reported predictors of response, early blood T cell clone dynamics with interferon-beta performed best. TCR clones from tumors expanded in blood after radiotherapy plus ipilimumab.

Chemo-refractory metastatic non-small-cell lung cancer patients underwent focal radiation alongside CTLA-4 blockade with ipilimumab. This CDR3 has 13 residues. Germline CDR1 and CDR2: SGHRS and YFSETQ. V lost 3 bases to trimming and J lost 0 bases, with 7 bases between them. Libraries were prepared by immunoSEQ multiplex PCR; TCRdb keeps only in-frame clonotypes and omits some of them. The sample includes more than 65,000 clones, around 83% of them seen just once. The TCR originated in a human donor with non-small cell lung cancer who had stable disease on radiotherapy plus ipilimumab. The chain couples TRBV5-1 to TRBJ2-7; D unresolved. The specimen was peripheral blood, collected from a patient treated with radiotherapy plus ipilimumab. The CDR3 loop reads CASSSLSSYEQYF. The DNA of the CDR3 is TGCGCCAGCAGCTCCCTGAGCTCCTACGAGCAGTACTTC.